Sequencing of this T cell receptor beta chain was carried out in a study of T-cell reconstitution after alpha-beta-depleted transplantation in children. A library of TCRbeta sequences, prepared with unique molecular identifiers, was generated. TCRdb processed the PCR reads anew with MiXCR; each CDR3 protein has one entry. The table lists some 490,000 distinct CDR3 sequences, around 12% of them singletons. The sample holds a few counts of this clonotype. Here the sequenced sample was PBMCs from the stem cell graft donor, taken from the stem cell graft. The origin of this receptor is a human donor who donated a stem cell graft to a child with combined immunodeficiency.

The chain's CDR3 is CASSLARTYGSYEQYF. The CDR3 DNA follows: TGTGCCAGCAGCTTAGCGCGGACTTACGGATCCTACGAGCAGTACTTC. V is TRBV7-8 and J is TRBJ2-7; perhaps TRBD2 as D (5 bases). This CDR3 has 16 amino acids. Per germline, CDR1 SGHVS and CDR2 FQNEAQ. The V end was cut by 0 bases, the J end by 1 base, with 13 bases between.